This T cell receptor beta chain was obtained from a study of T cell repertoires in cytomegalovirus infection. Study-wide background: In public TCR beta signatures, there were indications of both CMV infection and matching HLA type.

Germline V gene lookup returns CDR1 MDHEN and CDR2 SYDVKM. V was cut by 8 bases and J by 4 bases, with 20 bases left in between. The CDR3 is made up of 16 amino acids. TCRdb fed the reads into MiXCR, producing one record per CDR3 protein. This table has around 310,000 distinct CDR3 sequences, 17% appearing once. This clonotype was detected only a few times. Its cognate antigen is unknown. The study, taken as a whole, reports: Cumulated frequencies of public TCR beta families served to identify carriers of CMV plus the relevant HLA. Within the response measured ex vivo, HLA-C-restricted CMV-specific TCR beta clonotypes were dominant.

This sequence joins TRBV28 and TRBJ2-2; D may be TRBD1 or TRBD2 (5 bases each). The clonotype comes from a human donor in good health (CMV status not recorded). Some clones in this sample may be carry-over from other donors' samples. Input material: PBMCs. CDR3: CASRSRAQGVTGELFF. The CDR3 DNA reads TGTGCCAGCCGTTCAAGGGCCCAGGGAGTCACCGGGGAGCTGTTTTTT.